This TCR beta chain derives from a study of CD4 T cells in relation to SARS-CoV-2 and coronaviruses. As to this clone: Its antigen remains unidentified.

TCRdb keeps only in-frame clones here, not all; method: immunoSEQ multiplex PCR. The table records roughly 15,000 clones, about four fifths of them present only once. Study outcomes and limitations: SARS-CoV-2-driven expansion was significantly weaker in crossreactive than monoreactive clones.

Unexposed donor CD4+ T cells date from about 2010-2019, before the COVID-19 pandemic. CD4+ T cells were isolated from the cells after roughly 11 days of culture. Testing used SARS-CoV-2 S/N and four cold-coronavirus spikes on unexposed-donor CD4+ T cells, cells permitting. V lost 6 bases and J lost 5, with 13 bases in between. The CDR3 extends over 13 amino acids. The chain couples TRBV12-3 or TRBV12-4 to TRBJ1-1; a possible D gene is TRBD1 (6 bases). The sample consisted of CD4+ T cells from PBMCs, cultured in vitro. The TCR originated in a human donor in good health. The CDR3 DNA follows: TGTGCCAGCAGCTCCGACAGGCGGACTGAAGCTTTCTTT. Protein: CASSSDRRTEAFF.